This record covers a single TCR beta chain. The CDR3 totals 18 residues. Trimming cost V 2 bases and J 3 bases; bases outside gene matches: 10. Looked up from germline, CDR1 is MNHEY and CDR2 is SMNVEV (reference sequence). Authors' data handling: Amplification of reference gene primers provided the estimated nucleated cell counts. TCRdb's copy holds only in-frame clones and misses some; the assay was immunoSEQ multiplex PCR. D and trimming were read from the DNA, whereas the V and J calls and clone size are those reported in that table. The data show about 170,000 clones, just over 90% seen once. These data are taken from a study of blood T cell repertoires in COVID-19. Background on the study: The United States, Italy and Spain supplied acute and convalescent COVID-19 samples. T cells, B-cell-depleted T cells, or PBMCs provided the cDNA or gDNA that served as material.

The Seattle site enrolled patients during active infection and followed them longitudinally. The chain carries TRBV27 and TRBJ2-3, with TRBD2 matching over 11 bases. The TCR was taken from a man younger than 30 with COVID-19, enrolled during active disease. The source material was peripheral blood. The CDR3 DNA sequence: TGTGCCAGCAGTTTAGAGTCTAGCGGGAGGCTGGGGACAGATACGCAGTATTTT. Protein product: CASSLESSGRLGTDTQYF.